The present T cell receptor (beta chain) was sequenced within a study of blood T cells in healthy people across ages. Study findings and constraints: Researchers report that TCR beta diversity correlated strongly with naive T cell percentage.

This clonotype was seen more than once but under ten times. Its antigen remains unidentified. Then a second PCR, running roughly 7 to 11 cycles, was carried out with a sample-barcoded 5' primer and a J-beta primer mix. TCRdb analysed the 5' RACE reads with MiXCR anew, one entry per CDR3 protein. The sample holds around 1,100,000 distinct CDR3 sequences; under 40% are singletons and the top ten take under 15%. Trimming shortened V by 0 bases and J by 5 bases, and 17 bases separated the two germline ends. CDR1 is DFQATT and CDR2 is SNEGSKA in the germline V gene (reference sequence). This CDR3 is built from 15 residues.

Input material: blood. The rearrangement uses TRBV20-1 and TRBJ2-7; D uncertain. The sequence was collected from a man aged 18-30 years in good health. In nucleotides, the CDR3 is TGCAGTGCTAGAGACTACCCTATCGGCTCGAACGAGCAGTACTTC. The encoded protein is CSARDYPIGSNEQYF.